A selection of T cell receptor beta chains follows, all from one sample in a study of blood T cell repertoires in COVID-19. Produced via immunoSEQ multiplex PCR; TCRdb's table is partial and in-frame only. Here the sample spans 120,000 or so clones, around 83% being singletons. Sequenced material: peripheral blood. The source of these receptors is a man between 60 and 75 years old with acute or convalescent COVID-19. CDR3s include the opening cysteine and the closing phenylalanine or tryptophan. D genes are given only for firm matches. Clone size is stated in some rows and not others, as once, few, many or a class when expanded.

TRBD1,TRBJ2-5,-,TRBV15,CATSRPEGQKETQYF,TGTGCCACCAGCAGACCCGAGGGACAGAAAGAGACCCAGTACTTC
-,TRBJ2-1,-,TRBV9,CASSVGSGNEQFF,TGTGCCAGCAGCGTAGGTAGCGGAAATGAGCAGTTCTTC
-,TRBJ1-5,many,TRBV7-9,CASSPPGHLNQPQHF,TGTGCCAGCAGCCCCCCTGGGCACCTAAATCAGCCCCAGCATTTT
TRBD1,TRBJ2-2,once,TRBV2,CASRRTGPNTGELFF,TGTGCCAGCAGAAGGACAGGGCCGAACACCGGGGAGCTGTTTTTT
TRBD1,TRBJ1-1,-,TRBV5-1,CASSSQGQVDEAFF,TGCGCCAGCAGCTCACAGGGACAGGTGGATGAAGCTTTCTTT
-,TRBJ2-3,once,TRBV15,CATSSLATDTQYF,TGTGCCACCAGCAGCCTAGCTACAGATACGCAGTATTTT
TRBD1,TRBJ1-1,-,TRBV11-1,CASSLLRDRDQAFF,TGTGCCAGCAGCTTACTAAGGGACAGAGACCAAGCTTTCTTT
TRBD1,TRBJ2-5,-,TRBV9,CASSARDRGDETQYF,TGTGCCAGCAGCGCCCGGGACAGGGGAGATGAGACCCAGTACTTC
TRBD1,TRBJ1-6,once,TRBV19,CASSGTGTASPLHF,TGTGCCAGTAGCGGGACAGGGACCGCCTCACCCCTCCACTTT
TRBD1,TRBJ1-6,-,TRBV11-2,CASSLGTGGVSPLHF,TGTGCCAGCAGCTTAGGGACAGGGGGCGTTTCACCCCTCCACTTT
TRBD1,TRBJ2-1,-,TRBV24-1,CATRQGVYNEQFF,TGTGCCACCAGGCAGGGGGTGTACAATGAGCAGTTCTTC
TRBD2,TRBJ2-7,-,TRBV3-1/TRBV3-2,CASRRLAGDGEQYF,TGTGCCAGCAGGCGACTAGCGGGAGACGGCGAGCAGTACTTC
-,TRBJ2-1,-,TRBV15,CATSRDRVREQFF,TGTGCCACCAGCAGAGATCGGGTTCGCGAGCAGTTCTTC
-,TRBJ1-2,-,TRBV2,CASRLDSNYGYTF,TGTGCCAGCAGACTGGACAGTAACTATGGCTACACCTTC
TRBD1,TRBJ1-2,-,TRBV7-9,CASSLATGTGRDSTF,TGTGCCAGCAGCTTAGCGACCGGGACAGGGCGGGACTCCACCTTC
TRBD1,TRBJ1-2,once,TRBV29-1,CSVRDSLYYGYTF,TGCAGCGTTCGGGACAGCCTTTACTATGGCTACACCTTC
-,TRBJ1-5,few,TRBV11-3,CASSLDAWPTSRQPQHF,TGTGCCAGCAGCTTAGATGCATGGCCGACCTCCAGGCAGCCCCAGCATTTT
TRBD2,TRBJ2-7,-,TRBV18,CASSPPSPLAGSYEQYF,TGTGCCAGCTCACCTCCCTCTCCGCTAGCGGGGTCCTACGAGCAGTACTTC
-,TRBJ2-1,-,TRBV15,CATSRAQFYNEQFF,TGTGCCACCAGCAGGGCCCAGTTCTACAATGAGCAGTTCTTC
TRBD2,TRBJ2-5,few,TRBV7-6,CASSDGTSGRVETQYF,TGTGCCAGCAGCGACGGGACTAGCGGAAGGGTGGAGACCCAGTACTTC
TRBD1,TRBJ1-4,few,TRBV28,CASRRRTGFDEKLFF,TGTGCCAGCAGGAGAAGGACAGGGTTTGATGAAAAACTGTTTTTT
TRBD1,TRBJ2-7,-,TRBV5-1,CASSGGTGLAYEQYF,TGCGCCAGCAGCGGAGGGACAGGGCTCGCCTACGAGCAGTACTTC
-,TRBJ1-1,-,TRBV7-3,CASSISTGTEAFF,TGTGCCAGCAGCATCTCTACGGGCACTGAAGCTTTCTTT
-,TRBJ1-5,-,TRBV6-5,CASSYSVRGRNQPQHF,TGTGCCAGCAGTTACTCGGTCAGGGGACGCAATCAGCCCCAGCATTTT
-,TRBJ1-2,once,TRBV7-2,CASSYRVGANYGYTF,TGTGCCAGCAGCTACAGGGTAGGAGCCAACTATGGCTACACCTTC
-,TRBJ1-1,-,TRBV5-1,CASSPRGLRDTEAFF,TGCGCCAGCAGCCCCAGAGGCTTGAGGGACACTGAAGCTTTCTTT
TRBD1,TRBJ2-6,-,TRBV7-2,CASSPQPGQGARANVLTF,TGTGCCAGCAGCCCCCAACCGGGACAGGGTGCTCGGGCCAACGTCCTGACTTTC